This T cell receptor (beta chain) was profiled in a study of radiation and T cells in renal cell carcinoma. The wider study: Nephrectomy followed 15 Gy stereotactic body radiation by 4 weeks. Study conclusions and caveats: No pretreatment tumor biopsies were available for baseline clonotypes.

Sequencing used immunoSEQ multiplex PCR; TCRdb keeps in-frame clones, though not all of them. Of around 75,000 clones in the sample, over 80% were seen once. Sample time point: blood 2 weeks post-SBRT. The treatment here: 15 Gy SBRT to primary tumor, nephrectomy 4 weeks later. Radiation-treated patients gave blood at baseline, week 2 and week 4. Clear cell pathology was present in this patient's renal cell carcinoma. As for this clone: Its antigen is undetermined.

The TCR was taken from a man in his fifties or sixties with renal cell carcinoma. Here the sequenced sample was blood, taken from a patient whose treatment included radiotherapy and nephrectomy.

CDR3: CASSPRGTTNQETQYF. The CDR3 nucleotides are TGTGCCAGCAGCCCCCGGGGGACTACCAACCAAGAGACCCAGTACTTC. V and J are TRBV7-3 and TRBJ2-5; 7 nucleotides align to TRBD2. Germline trimming cut 5 bases from V and 0 bases from J; bases unmatched to any gene: 9. Germline CDR1 is SGHTA and CDR2 is FQGTGA. The CDR3 length is 16 residues.